This TCR beta chain comes out of a study of cytomegalovirus exposure and HLA in healthy donors. About this clone itself: What it binds is not known.

In the PCR, 60 Vbeta and 13 Jbeta primers were used. TCRdb keeps only in-frame clones here, not all; method: immunoSEQ multiplex PCR. Of 110,000 or so clones listed, just over 75% were seen once; the top ten hold approximately 8%. CDR3 length: 11 amino acids. Trimming stripped 2 bases from V and 15 bases from J, with 11 bases between. Germline lookup yields CDR1 MNHNS and CDR2 SASEGT. The study, taken as a whole, reports: A missense DCLRE1C variant was associated with V- and J-gene trimming of TCR beta chains in a later analysis, and an independent cohort replicated the association. An analysis was carried out at a later point. It showed that HLA-associated TCR beta chains were more clonally expanded than equally common non-associated chains. Evidence from a later analysis indicated that most CMV-associated TCR beta chains looked HLA-restricted. Rare TCR sequences dominated, though some public TCRs recurred in many donors.

Material for sequencing was PBMCs. V gene TRBV6-1 combines with J gene TRBJ2-1; D is perhaps TRBD1 (5 bases). This clonotype originated in a man aged 40-49 years in good health and CMV-seropositive. DNA of the CDR3: TGTGCCAGCAGTGAAAGCAGGGAATCGTTCTTC. Protein sequence: CASSESRESFF.